The sequence of this TCR beta chain was determined in a study of T cells in narcolepsy. Whole-study context: Donors had narcolepsy type 1 or type 2, or were healthy controls.

Study-level points and caveats: HCRT-specific and TRIB2-specific autoreactive clonotypes appeared among same-patient CSF and blood CD4+ clonotypes. Blood of same and different patients, but not healthy controls, reportedly held recurring autoreactive clonotypes. Some memory CD4+ repertoires had no autoreactive clone sequences.

V was cut by 1 base and J by 5 bases, with 9 bases left in between. The length of the CDR3 is 13 residues. Germline-derived CDR1 and CDR2 are SGDLS and YYNGEE. In regard to this clone: The antigen is not known.

Using immunoSEQ multiplex PCR, the repertoire was profiled, and TCRdb retains in-frame clones only, with some absent. The data show 25,000 to 40,000 clones, roughly nine tenths seen once. This receptor was identified in a human donor with narcolepsy. The sample was CD45RA- memory CD4+ T cells from PBMCs. The rearrangement links TRBV9 to TRBJ2-5, with a tentative D call TRBD1 (6 bases). The CDR3 here is CASSVLTGETQYF. The CDR3 region has the DNA TGTGCCAGCAGCGTACTCACAGGGGAGACCCAGTACTTC.